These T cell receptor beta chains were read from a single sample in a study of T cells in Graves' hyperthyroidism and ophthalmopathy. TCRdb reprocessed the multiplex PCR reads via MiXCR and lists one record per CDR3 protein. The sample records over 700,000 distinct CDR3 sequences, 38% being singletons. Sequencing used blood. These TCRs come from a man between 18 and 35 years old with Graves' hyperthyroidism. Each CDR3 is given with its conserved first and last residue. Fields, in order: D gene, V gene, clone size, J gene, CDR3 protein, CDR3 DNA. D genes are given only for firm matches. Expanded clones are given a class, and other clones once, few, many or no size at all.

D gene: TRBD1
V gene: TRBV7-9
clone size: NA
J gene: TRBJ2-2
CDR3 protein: CASINRGRDTGELFF
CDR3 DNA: TGTGCCAGCATCAACAGGGGGCGCGACACCGGGGAGCTGTTTTTT

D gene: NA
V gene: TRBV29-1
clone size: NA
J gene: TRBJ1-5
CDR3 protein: CSVGEGNQPQHF
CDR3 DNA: TGCAGCGTTGGGGAGGGAAATCAGCCCCAGCATTTT

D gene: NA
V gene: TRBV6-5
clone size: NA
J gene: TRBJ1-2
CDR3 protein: CASRNPDSGGYTF
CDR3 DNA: TGTGCCAGCAGAAACCCCGACAGTGGTGGCTACACCTTC

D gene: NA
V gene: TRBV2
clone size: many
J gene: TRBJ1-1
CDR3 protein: CASSEREVTNTEAFF
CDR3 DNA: TGTGCCAGCAGTGAACGGGAGGTTACAAACACTGAAGCTTTCTTT

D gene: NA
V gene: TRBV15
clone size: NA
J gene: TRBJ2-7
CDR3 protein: CATSGTGNSYEQYF
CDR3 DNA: TGTGCCACATCCGGAACAGGGAACTCCTACGAGCAGTACTTC

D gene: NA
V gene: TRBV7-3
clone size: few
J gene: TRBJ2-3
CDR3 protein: CATSRGTVSTDTQYF
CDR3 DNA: TGTGCCACCAGCAGAGGGACTGTTAGCACAGATACGCAGTATTTT

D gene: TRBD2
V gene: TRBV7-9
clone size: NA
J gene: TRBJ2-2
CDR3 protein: CASSFLAGTNTGELFF
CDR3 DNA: TGTGCCAGCAGCTTCCTAGCGGGGACCAACACCGGGGAGCTGTTTTTT

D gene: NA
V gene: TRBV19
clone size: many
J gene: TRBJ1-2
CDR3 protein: CASRTASTIYGYTF
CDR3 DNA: TGTGCCAGTAGAACAGCATCCACAATCTATGGCTACACCTTC

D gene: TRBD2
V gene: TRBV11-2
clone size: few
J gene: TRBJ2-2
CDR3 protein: CASSQRWTSASGELFF
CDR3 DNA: TGTGCCAGCAGCCAACGGTGGACTAGCGCGAGCGGGGAGCTGTTTTTT

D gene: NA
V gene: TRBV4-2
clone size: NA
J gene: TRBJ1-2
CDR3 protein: CASSQVGDGYTF
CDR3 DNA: TGTGCCAGCAGCCAAGTCGGGGATGGCTACACCTTC

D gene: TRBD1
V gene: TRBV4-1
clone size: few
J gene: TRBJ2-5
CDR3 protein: CASSQDQGTVKGTQYF
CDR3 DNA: TGCGCCAGCAGCCAAGATCAGGGGACAGTAAAGGGGACCCAGTACTTC

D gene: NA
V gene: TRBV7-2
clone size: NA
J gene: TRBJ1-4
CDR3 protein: CASSQGGGARPTNEKLFF
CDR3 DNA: TGCGCCAGCAGCCAAGGGGGAGGAGCACGGCCAACTAATGAAAAACTGTTTTTT

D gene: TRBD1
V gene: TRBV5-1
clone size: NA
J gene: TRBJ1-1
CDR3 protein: CASSWETGLGNTEAFF
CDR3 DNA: TGCGCCAGCAGCTGGGAGACAGGGCTTGGGAACACTGAAGCTTTCTTT